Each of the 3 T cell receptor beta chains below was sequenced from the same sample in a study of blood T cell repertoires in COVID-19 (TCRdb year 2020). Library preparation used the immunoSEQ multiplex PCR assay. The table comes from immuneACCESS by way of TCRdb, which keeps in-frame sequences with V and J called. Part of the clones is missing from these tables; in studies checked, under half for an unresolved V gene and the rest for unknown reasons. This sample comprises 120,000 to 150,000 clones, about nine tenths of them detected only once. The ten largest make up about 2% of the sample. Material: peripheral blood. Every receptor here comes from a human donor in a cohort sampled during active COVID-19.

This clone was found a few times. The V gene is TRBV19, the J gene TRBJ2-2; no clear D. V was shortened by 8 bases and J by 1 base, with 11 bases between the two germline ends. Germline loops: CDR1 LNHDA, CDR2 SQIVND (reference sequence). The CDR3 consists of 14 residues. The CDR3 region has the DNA TGTGCCAGTGGGCAAGGCCGGAACACCGGGGAGCTGTTTTTT. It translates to CASGQGRNTGELFF.

The CDR3, as DNA: TGCGCCAGCAGGTTAGCGGGAGTCATAGAGACCCAGTACTTC. This sequence encodes CASRLAGVIETQYF. V is TRBV5-1 and J is TRBJ2-5; 9 bases fit TRBD2. The CDR3 consists of 14 residues. Germline lookup yields CDR1 SGHRS and CDR2 YFSETQ. V lost 5 bases and J lost 4; bases outside the gene matches: 6. The full variable domain, its missing parts supplied by reference TRBV5-1 and TRBJ2-5, is KAGVTQTPRYLIKTRGQQVTLSCSPISGHRSVSWYQQTPGQGLQFLFEYFSETQRNKGNFPGRFSGRQFSNSRSEMNVSTLELGDSALYLCASRLAGVIETQYFGPGTRLLVL.

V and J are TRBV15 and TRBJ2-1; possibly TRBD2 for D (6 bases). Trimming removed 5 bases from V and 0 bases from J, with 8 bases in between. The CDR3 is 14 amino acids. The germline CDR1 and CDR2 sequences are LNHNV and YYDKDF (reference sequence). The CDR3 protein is CATSGRSSYNEQFF. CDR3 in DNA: TGTGCCACCAGCGGGAGGAGCTCCTACAATGAGCAGTTCTTC.